A selection of T cell receptor beta chains follows, all from one sample in a study of T cell responses to AZD1222 COVID-19 vaccine. Method: immunoSEQ multiplex PCR; TCRdb's copy keeps in-frame clones and lacks some. The repertoire consists of 95,000 to 110,000 clones, with about 89% occurring once and the leading ten covering roughly 5.6%. Here the sequenced sample was peripheral blood, taken 28 days after the second AZD1222 dose. These receptors originate from an adult who received the AZD1222 COVID-19 vaccine. The CDR3 runs from the conserved cysteine through the conserved F or W. Fields, in order: clone size, V gene, D gene, J gene, CDR3 protein, CDR3 DNA. The D gene is left open where the match is weak. A row's size may be missing; if present it is once, few, many or a size class.

clone_size: .
v_call: TRBV13
d_call: .
j_call: TRBJ1-2
cdr3_aa: CASTAPREANYGYTF
cdr3_nt: TGTGCCAGCACCGCTCCCCGGGAAGCTAACTATGGCTACACCTTC

clone_size: .
v_call: TRBV5-1
d_call: .
j_call: TRBJ2-1
cdr3_aa: CASRNPTDYNEQFF
cdr3_nt: TGCGCCAGCCGGAACCCAACAGACTACAATGAGCAGTTCTTC

clone_size: few
v_call: TRBV2
d_call: TRBD1
j_call: TRBJ1-1
cdr3_aa: CASWDRGRSEAFF
cdr3_nt: TGTGCCAGCTGGGACAGGGGGCGATCTGAAGCTTTCTTT

clone_size: once
v_call: TRBV15
d_call: TRBD2
j_call: TRBJ2-1
cdr3_aa: CATSRGGGSSNEQFF
cdr3_nt: TGTGCCACCAGCAGAGGGGGCGGGAGTTCGAATGAGCAGTTCTTC

clone_size: .
v_call: TRBV7-2
d_call: TRBD1
j_call: TRBJ1-5
cdr3_aa: CASSLDRGRSNQPQHF
cdr3_nt: TGTGCCAGCAGCTTAGACAGGGGTCGGAGCAATCAGCCCCAGCATTTT

clone_size: .
v_call: TRBV12-3/TRBV12-4
d_call: .
j_call: TRBJ1-1
cdr3_aa: CASSFSENTEAFF
cdr3_nt: TGTGCCAGCAGTTTCTCCGAGAACACTGAAGCTTTCTTT

clone_size: .
v_call: TRBV6-5
d_call: .
j_call: TRBJ1-1
cdr3_aa: CASWGRRRNTEAFF
cdr3_nt: TGTGCCAGCTGGGGGCGGAGAAGGAACACTGAAGCTTTCTTT

clone_size: .
v_call: TRBV11-3
d_call: TRBD1
j_call: TRBJ2-7
cdr3_aa: CASSAGGEQYF
cdr3_nt: TGTGCCAGCAGCGCAGGGGGAGAGCAGTACTTC

clone_size: .
v_call: TRBV7-2
d_call: TRBD1
j_call: TRBJ2-2
cdr3_aa: CASSTPGQHTNTGELFF
cdr3_nt: TGTGCCAGCAGCACACCGGGACAGCACACGAACACCGGGGAGCTGTTTTTT

clone_size: .
v_call: TRBV11-2
d_call: .
j_call: TRBJ1-1
cdr3_aa: CASSPTGVAAGAFF
cdr3_nt: TGTGCCAGCAGCCCTACAGGTGTCGCTGCCGGAGCTTTCTTT

clone_size: .
v_call: TRBV28
d_call: TRBD1
j_call: TRBJ1-2
cdr3_aa: CASSLEGTGNYGYTF
cdr3_nt: TGTGCCAGCAGCCTAGAAGGGACAGGGAACTATGGCTACACCTTC

clone_size: .
v_call: TRBV27
d_call: TRBD2
j_call: TRBJ2-1
cdr3_aa: CASRLLAGGHNEQFF
cdr3_nt: TGTGCCAGCCGCCTACTAGCGGGGGGGCACAATGAGCAGTTCTTC

clone_size: .
v_call: TRBV3-1/TRBV3-2
d_call: TRBD1
j_call: TRBJ1-5
cdr3_aa: CASSLPTGGESNQPQHF
cdr3_nt: TGTGCCAGCAGCCTCCCGACAGGGGGCGAAAGCAATCAGCCCCAGCATTTT

clone_size: .
v_call: TRBV29-1
d_call: TRBD1
j_call: TRBJ1-1
cdr3_aa: CSVPGTANTEAFF
cdr3_nt: TGCAGCGTTCCCGGGACAGCTAACACTGAAGCTTTCTTT

clone_size: .
v_call: TRBV11-2
d_call: .
j_call: TRBJ1-5
cdr3_aa: CASSPSGGSSNQPQHF
cdr3_nt: TGTGCCAGCAGCCCCTCGGGGGGCTCCAGCAATCAGCCCCAGCATTTT

clone_size: .
v_call: TRBV9
d_call: .
j_call: TRBJ1-6
cdr3_aa: CASSDDRHSPLHF
cdr3_nt: TGTGCCAGCAGCGATGACAGGCATTCACCCCTCCACTTT

clone_size: .
v_call: TRBV4-2
d_call: .
j_call: TRBJ1-1
cdr3_aa: CASRLQVAGEAFF
cdr3_nt: TGTGCCAGCAGGCTACAGGTGGCCGGTGAAGCTTTCTTT

clone_size: .
v_call: TRBV6-2/TRBV6-3
d_call: .
j_call: TRBJ2-5
cdr3_aa: CASSLTGSGETQYF
cdr3_nt: TGTGCCAGCAGTCTAACAGGGAGCGGAGAGACCCAGTACTTC

clone_size: .
v_call: TRBV9
d_call: .
j_call: TRBJ2-1
cdr3_aa: CASSVERGADEQFF
cdr3_nt: TGTGCCAGCAGCGTAGAGAGGGGAGCGGACGAGCAGTTCTTC

clone_size: .
v_call: TRBV20-1
d_call: .
j_call: TRBJ1-2
cdr3_aa: CSANLVNGYTF
cdr3_nt: TGCAGTGCTAATCTGGTGAATGGCTACACCTTC

clone_size: .
v_call: TRBV3-1/TRBV3-2
d_call: .
j_call: TRBJ2-2
cdr3_aa: CASSRQAATGELFF
cdr3_nt: TGTGCCAGCAGCCGCCAGGCGGCCACCGGGGAGCTGTTTTTT

clone_size: few
v_call: TRBV2
d_call: TRBD1
j_call: TRBJ1-2
cdr3_aa: CASRADRGYTF
cdr3_nt: TGTGCCAGCAGGGCGGACAGGGGTTACACCTTC

clone_size: .
v_call: TRBV5-6
d_call: .
j_call: TRBJ1-1
cdr3_aa: CASSSRVTEAFF
cdr3_nt: TGTGCCAGCAGCTCCCGGGTCACTGAAGCTTTCTTT

clone_size: .
v_call: TRBV28
d_call: .
j_call: TRBJ2-5
cdr3_aa: CASSRVSQETQYF
cdr3_nt: TGTGCCAGCAGCAGGGTTTCCCAAGAGACCCAGTACTTC

clone_size: .
v_call: TRBV6-5
d_call: .
j_call: TRBJ2-7
cdr3_aa: CASRSPTGLEQYF
cdr3_nt: TGTGCCAGCAGATCCCCCACAGGCCTCGAGCAGTACTTC

clone_size: few
v_call: TRBV5-4
d_call: .
j_call: TRBJ1-6
cdr3_aa: CASSSRRGQTGSPLHF
cdr3_nt: TGTGCCAGCAGCTCAAGGAGGGGCCAAACAGGATCACCCCTCCACTTT

clone_size: .
v_call: TRBV3-1/TRBV3-2
d_call: .
j_call: TRBJ2-3
cdr3_aa: CASSPLGPRSDTQYF
cdr3_nt: TGTGCCAGCAGCCCCCTGGGCCCCCGGTCAGATACGCAGTATTTT

clone_size: .
v_call: TRBV5-5
d_call: TRBD1
j_call: TRBJ1-1
cdr3_aa: CASRSGTGKFMNTEAFF
cdr3_nt: TGTGCCAGCAGGTCCGGGACAGGGAAGTTCATGAACACTGAAGCTTTCTTT

clone_size: .
v_call: TRBV7-9
d_call: .
j_call: TRBJ1-2
cdr3_aa: CASSLGAGLNYGYTF
cdr3_nt: TGTGCCAGCAGCTTAGGGGCAGGGTTAAACTATGGCTACACCTTC

clone_size: .
v_call: TRBV19
d_call: .
j_call: TRBJ1-1
cdr3_aa: CASTLILGAEAFF
cdr3_nt: TGTGCCAGTACCCTCATACTGGGCGCTGAAGCTTTCTTT

clone_size: .
v_call: TRBV6-1
d_call: .
j_call: TRBJ1-5
cdr3_aa: CASSEAPPPLNQPQHF
cdr3_nt: TGTGCCAGCAGTGAAGCCCCACCCCCCCTTAATCAGCCCCAGCATTTT